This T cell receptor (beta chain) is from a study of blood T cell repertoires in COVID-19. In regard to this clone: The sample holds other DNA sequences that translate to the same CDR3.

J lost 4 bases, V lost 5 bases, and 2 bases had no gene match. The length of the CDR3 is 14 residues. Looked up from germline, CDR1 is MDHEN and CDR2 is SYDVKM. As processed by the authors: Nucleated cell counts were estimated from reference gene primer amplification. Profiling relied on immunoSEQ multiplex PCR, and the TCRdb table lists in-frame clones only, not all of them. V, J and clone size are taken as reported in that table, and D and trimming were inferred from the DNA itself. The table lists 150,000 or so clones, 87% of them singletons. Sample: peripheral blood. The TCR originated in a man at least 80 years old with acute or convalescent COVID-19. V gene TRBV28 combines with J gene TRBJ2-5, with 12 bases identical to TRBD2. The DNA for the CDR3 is TGTGCCAGCAGTCTAGCGGGAGGGGGAGAGACCCAGTACTTC. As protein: CASSLAGGGETQYF.